The 2 T cell receptor beta chains listed next were all sequenced from one sample in a study of CD8 T cells in ankylosing spondylitis. TCRdb re-called the 5' RACE reads through MiXCR, storing one row per CDR3 protein. This sample carries under 55,000 distinct CDR3 sequences, 6.5% to 9% of them seen once, and the ten largest clones take over 7%. Specimen: blood, either unsorted or a sorted T cell fraction (not recorded which). Every receptor here comes from a female donor with ankylosing spondylitis or in good health (not recorded which).

This clonotype was recorded a few times. J is TRBJ2-1 and V is TRBV6-1, with 11 bases lining up with TRBD2. The V gene's germline CDR1 is MNHNS and CDR2 SASEGT. V shed 5 bases, J shed 7 bases, and the junction held 10 bases outside the gene matches. The CDR3 is made up of 16 amino acids. The CDR3 loop reads CASSRLAGGRGNEQFF. The CDR3 region has the DNA TGTGCCAGCAGTCGCCTAGCGGGGGGCCGGGGGAATGAGCAGTTCTTC.

This chain links TRBV6-2 or TRBV6-3 with TRBJ1-1; D is uncertain. CDR1 is MNHEY and CDR2 is SVGEGT in the germline V gene. The V end was cut by 7 bases, the J end by 7 bases, with 19 bases between. This CDR3 is 14 amino acids long. The CDR3 region has the DNA TGTGCCAGCATCCTAGAGGGCGGACGGAATGAAGCTTTCTTT. It translates to CASILEGGRNEAFF.